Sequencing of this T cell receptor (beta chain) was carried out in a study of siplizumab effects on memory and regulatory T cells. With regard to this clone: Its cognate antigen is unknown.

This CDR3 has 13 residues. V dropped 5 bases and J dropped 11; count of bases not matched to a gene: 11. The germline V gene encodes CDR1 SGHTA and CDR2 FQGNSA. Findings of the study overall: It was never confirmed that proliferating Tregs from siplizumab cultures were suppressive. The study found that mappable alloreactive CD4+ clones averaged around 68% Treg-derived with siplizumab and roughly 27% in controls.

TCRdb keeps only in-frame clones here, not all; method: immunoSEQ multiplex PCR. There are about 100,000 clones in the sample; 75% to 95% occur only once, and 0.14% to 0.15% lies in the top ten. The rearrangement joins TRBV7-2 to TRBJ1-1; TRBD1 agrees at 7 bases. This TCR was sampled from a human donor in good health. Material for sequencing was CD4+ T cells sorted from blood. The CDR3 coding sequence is TGTGCCAGCAGCAGGGACAGCCCCGGAGGGGCTTTCTTT. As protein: CASSRDSPGGAFF.